A selection of T cell receptor beta chains follows, all from one sample in a study of T cell repertoires in cytomegalovirus infection. TCRdb re-called the reads through MiXCR, storing one row per CDR3 protein. The profile shows 400,000 or so distinct CDR3 sequences, about 33% of them singletons. Source material: PBMCs. These receptors were collected from a human donor in good health (CMV status not recorded). Some clones in this sample may be carry-over from other donors' samples. Each CDR3 is given with its conserved first and last residue. D genes are given only for firm matches. The listing skips clone size in some rows; elsewhere it reads once, few, many or a size class.

J gene: TRBJ1-1; V gene: TRBV20-1; clone size: NA; D gene: TRBD1; CDR3 protein: CSARDRASGRGLTEAFF; CDR3 DNA: TGCAGTGCTAGAGATCGGGCTTCTGGCAGGGGGCTCACTGAAGCTTTCTTT
J gene: TRBJ2-3; V gene: TRBV19; clone size: NA; D gene: TRBD2; CDR3 protein: CASSATSGGEQDTQYF; CDR3 DNA: TGTGCCAGTAGTGCAACCAGCGGGGGGGAACAGGATACGCAGTATTTT
J gene: TRBJ1-4; V gene: TRBV5-8; clone size: once; D gene: TRBD1; CDR3 protein: CYSSLDRPTNEKLFF; CDR3 DNA: TGTTACAGCAGCTTGGACAGGCCCACTAATGAAAAACTGTTTTTT
J gene: TRBJ1-1; V gene: TRBV20-1; clone size: few; D gene: NA; CDR3 protein: CSAPQQLNTEAFF; CDR3 DNA: TGCAGTGCACCACAACAGCTGAACACTGAAGCTTTCTTT
J gene: TRBJ1-2; V gene: TRBV12-3/TRBV12-4; clone size: few; D gene: TRBD1; CDR3 protein: CASSADRVNGYTF; CDR3 DNA: TGTGCCAGCAGTGCGGACAGGGTGAACGGCTACACCTTC
J gene: TRBJ1-1; V gene: TRBV20-1; clone size: NA; D gene: NA; CDR3 protein: CSARVPTGRNTEAFF; CDR3 DNA: TGCAGTGCTAGAGTGCCGACAGGCAGGAACACTGAAGCTTTCTTT
J gene: TRBJ2-1; V gene: TRBV9; clone size: few; D gene: NA; CDR3 protein: CASSDTGTNEQFF; CDR3 DNA: TGTGCCAGCAGCGACACAGGTACCAATGAGCAGTTCTTC
J gene: TRBJ2-2; V gene: TRBV18; clone size: few; D gene: TRBD1; CDR3 protein: CASSPRTAGGPVDTGELFF; CDR3 DNA: TGTGCCAGCTCACCACGGACAGCAGGGGGCCCGGTAGACACCGGGGAGCTGTTTTTT
J gene: TRBJ1-2; V gene: TRBV7-2; clone size: many; D gene: NA; CDR3 protein: CASSFKALREPFNYGYTF; CDR3 DNA: TGTGCCAGCAGCTTTAAGGCCCTGCGAGAACCCTTTAACTATGGCTACACCTTC
J gene: TRBJ2-1; V gene: TRBV11-2; clone size: NA; D gene: NA; CDR3 protein: CASSLTTGRYNEQFF; CDR3 DNA: TGTGCCAGCAGCCTCACTACAGGGAGATACAATGAGCAGTTCTTC
J gene: TRBJ2-4; V gene: TRBV6-6; clone size: NA; D gene: NA; CDR3 protein: CASTLLGDGGPKNIQYF; CDR3 DNA: TGTGCCAGCACCCTCCTGGGGGACGGGGGGCCCAAAAACATTCAGTACTTC
J gene: TRBJ2-7; V gene: TRBV11-2; clone size: many; D gene: NA; CDR3 protein: CASSLGLVEQYF; CDR3 DNA: TGTGCCAGCAGCTTAGGTCTGGTGGAGCAGTACTTC
J gene: TRBJ1-4; V gene: TRBV11-2; clone size: NA; D gene: NA; CDR3 protein: CASSLGRASDNEKLFF; CDR3 DNA: TGTGCCAGCAGCTTAGGACGGGCAAGTGATAATGAAAAACTGTTTTTT
J gene: TRBJ2-3; V gene: TRBV7-6; clone size: NA; D gene: TRBD1; CDR3 protein: CASSWVPGQLTDTQYF; CDR3 DNA: TGTGCCAGCAGCTGGGTTCCGGGACAGCTCACAGATACGCAGTATTTT
J gene: TRBJ2-3; V gene: TRBV7-6; clone size: NA; D gene: NA; CDR3 protein: CASSLEEVTQYF; CDR3 DNA: TGTGCCAGCAGCTTAGAGGAAGTTACGCAGTATTTT
J gene: TRBJ1-1; V gene: TRBV19; clone size: NA; D gene: NA; CDR3 protein: CASSRKDRIVEAFF; CDR3 DNA: TGTGCCAGTAGTAGAAAAGACAGGATAGTTGAAGCTTTCTTT
J gene: TRBJ2-5; V gene: TRBV7-8; clone size: few; D gene: NA; CDR3 protein: CASSLSRGAPGETQYF; CDR3 DNA: TGTGCCAGCAGCTTATCCCGCGGGGCACCTGGGGAGACCCAGTACTTC
J gene: TRBJ2-1; V gene: TRBV10-2; clone size: many; D gene: NA; CDR3 protein: CASRAIGTLNEQFF; CDR3 DNA: TGCGCCAGCAGGGCGATTGGGACACTCAATGAGCAGTTCTTC
J gene: TRBJ1-1; V gene: TRBV24-1; clone size: NA; D gene: NA; CDR3 protein: CATRKGHNTEAFF; CDR3 DNA: TGTGCCACCAGGAAGGGACATAACACTGAAGCTTTCTTT
J gene: TRBJ1-2; V gene: TRBV7-2; clone size: many; D gene: NA; CDR3 protein: CASSFQRGSDGYTF; CDR3 DNA: TGTGCCAGCAGCTTTCAACGGGGATCTGACGGCTACACCTTC
J gene: TRBJ2-7; V gene: TRBV6-1; clone size: NA; D gene: TRBD2; CDR3 protein: CASTLGLVVAEQYF; CDR3 DNA: TGTGCCAGCACCCTGGGACTAGTTGTCGCCGAGCAGTACTTC
J gene: TRBJ2-1; V gene: TRBV7-6; clone size: many; D gene: NA; CDR3 protein: CASSLGDGEQFF; CDR3 DNA: TGTGCCAGCAGCTTAGGCGACGGTGAGCAGTTCTTC
J gene: TRBJ2-7; V gene: TRBV12-3/TRBV12-4; clone size: many; D gene: NA; CDR3 protein: CASSSQTVYEQYF; CDR3 DNA: TGTGCCAGCAGTTCCCAGACAGTCTACGAGCAGTACTTC
J gene: TRBJ1-5; V gene: TRBV20-1; clone size: NA; D gene: NA; CDR3 protein: CSARFVGHSNQPQHF; CDR3 DNA: TGCAGTGCTAGGTTCGTAGGTCACAGCAATCAGCCCCAGCATTTT